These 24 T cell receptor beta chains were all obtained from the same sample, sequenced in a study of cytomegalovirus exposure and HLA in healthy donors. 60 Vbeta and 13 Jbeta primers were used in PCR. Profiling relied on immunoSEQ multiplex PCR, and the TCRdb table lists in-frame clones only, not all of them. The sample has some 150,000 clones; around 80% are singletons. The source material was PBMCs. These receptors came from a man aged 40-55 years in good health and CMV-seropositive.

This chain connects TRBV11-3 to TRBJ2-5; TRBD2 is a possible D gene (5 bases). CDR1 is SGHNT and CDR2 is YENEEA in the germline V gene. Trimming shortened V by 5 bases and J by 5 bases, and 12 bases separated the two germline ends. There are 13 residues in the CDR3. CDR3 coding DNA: TGTGCCAGCAGCCCGAGGGCGGAGGAGACCCAGTACTTC. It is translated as CASSPRAEETQYF. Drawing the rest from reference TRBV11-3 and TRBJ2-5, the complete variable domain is EAGVVQSPRYKIIEKKQPVAFWCNPISGHNTLYWYLQNLGQGPELLIRYENEEAVDDSQLPKDRFSAERLKGVDSTLKIQPAELGDSAVYLCASSPRAEETQYFGPGTRLLVL.

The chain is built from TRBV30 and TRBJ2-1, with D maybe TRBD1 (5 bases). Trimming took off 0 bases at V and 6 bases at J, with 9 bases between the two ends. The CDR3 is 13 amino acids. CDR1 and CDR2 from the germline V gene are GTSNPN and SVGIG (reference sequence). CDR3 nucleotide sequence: TGTGCCTGGAGTGTGACAGCCTCCAATGAGCAGTTCTTC. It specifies CAWSVTASNEQFF.

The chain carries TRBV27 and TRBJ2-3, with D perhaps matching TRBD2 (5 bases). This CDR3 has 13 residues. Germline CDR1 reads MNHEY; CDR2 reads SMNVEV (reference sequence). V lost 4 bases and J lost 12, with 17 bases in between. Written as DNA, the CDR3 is TGTGCCAGCAGTTCCCTAACCGGGGTCAAACAGTATTTT. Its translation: CASSSLTGVKQYF.

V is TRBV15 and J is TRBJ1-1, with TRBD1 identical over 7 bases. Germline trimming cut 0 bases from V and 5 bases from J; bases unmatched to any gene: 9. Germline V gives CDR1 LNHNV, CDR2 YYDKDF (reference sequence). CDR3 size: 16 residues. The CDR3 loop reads CATSRDRTGAWTEAFF. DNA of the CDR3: TGTGCCACCAGCAGAGATCGTACAGGGGCGTGGACTGAAGCTTTCTTT. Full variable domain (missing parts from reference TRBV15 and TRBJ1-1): DAMVIQNPRYQVTQFGKPVTLSCSQTLNHNVMYWYQQKSSQAPKLLFHYYDKDFNNEADTPDNFQSRRPNTSFCFLDIRSPGLGDTAMYLCATSRDRTGAWTEAFFGQGTRLTVV.

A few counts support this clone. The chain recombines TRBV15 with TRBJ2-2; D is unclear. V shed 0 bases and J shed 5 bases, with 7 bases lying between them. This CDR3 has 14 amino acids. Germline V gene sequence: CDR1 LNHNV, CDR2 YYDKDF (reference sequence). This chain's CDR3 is CATSRDPFTGELFF. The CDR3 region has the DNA TGTGCCACCAGCAGAGACCCTTTTACCGGGGAGCTGTTTTTT. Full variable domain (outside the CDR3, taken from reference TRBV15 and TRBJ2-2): DAMVIQNPRYQVTQFGKPVTLSCSQTLNHNVMYWYQQKSSQAPKLLFHYYDKDFNNEADTPDNFQSRRPNTSFCFLDIRSPGLGDTAMYLCATSRDPFTGELFFGEGSRLTVL.

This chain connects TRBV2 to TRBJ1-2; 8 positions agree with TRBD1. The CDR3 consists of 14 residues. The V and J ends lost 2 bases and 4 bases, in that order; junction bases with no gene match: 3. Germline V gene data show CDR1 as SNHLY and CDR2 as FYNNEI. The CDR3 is CASSETDRGYGYTF. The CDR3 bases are TGTGCCAGCAGTGAAACCGACAGGGGCTATGGCTACACCTTC. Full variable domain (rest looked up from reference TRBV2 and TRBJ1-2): EPEVTQTPSHQVTQMGQEVILRCVPISNHLYFYWYRQILGQKVEFLVSFYNNEISEKSEIFDDQFSVERPDGSNFTLKIRSTKLEDSAMYFCASSETDRGYGYTFGSGTRLTVV.

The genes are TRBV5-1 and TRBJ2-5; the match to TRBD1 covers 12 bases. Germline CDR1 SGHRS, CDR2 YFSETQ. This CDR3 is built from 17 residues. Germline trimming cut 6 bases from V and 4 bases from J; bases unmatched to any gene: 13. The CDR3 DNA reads TGCGCCAGCACCCCCACTAGGGGGACAGGGGGCGGAGAGACCCAGTACTTC. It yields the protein CASTPTRGTGGGETQYF.

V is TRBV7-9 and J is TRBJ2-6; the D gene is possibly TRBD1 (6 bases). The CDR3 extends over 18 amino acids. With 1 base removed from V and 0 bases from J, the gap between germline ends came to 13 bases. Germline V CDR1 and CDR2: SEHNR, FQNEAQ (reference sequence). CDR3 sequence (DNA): TGTGCCAGCAGCTTAGGGGGTACAGGGATCTCTGGGGCCAACGTCCTGACTTTC. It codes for CASSLGGTGISGANVLTF.

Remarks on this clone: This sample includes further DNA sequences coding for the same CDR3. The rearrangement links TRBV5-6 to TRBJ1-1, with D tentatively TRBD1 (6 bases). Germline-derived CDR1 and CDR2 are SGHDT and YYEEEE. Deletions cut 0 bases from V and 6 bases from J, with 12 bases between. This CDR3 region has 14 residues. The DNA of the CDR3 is TGTGCCAGCAGCTTGGCCGGGGGGGCCTCTGAAGCTTTCTTT. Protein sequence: CASSLAGGASEAFF.

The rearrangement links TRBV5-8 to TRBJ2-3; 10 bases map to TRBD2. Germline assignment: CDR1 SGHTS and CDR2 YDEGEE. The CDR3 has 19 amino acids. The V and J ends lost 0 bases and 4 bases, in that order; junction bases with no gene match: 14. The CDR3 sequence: CASSLVSQRGGLWSDTQYF. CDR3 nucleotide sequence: TGTGCCAGCAGCTTGGTGTCGCAGCGGGGGGGCCTGTGGTCAGATACGCAGTATTTT.

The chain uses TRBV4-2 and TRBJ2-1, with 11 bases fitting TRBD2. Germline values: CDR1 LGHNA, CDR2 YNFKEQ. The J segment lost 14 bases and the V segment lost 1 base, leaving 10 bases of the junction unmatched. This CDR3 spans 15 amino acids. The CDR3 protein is CASSQGVSGGAREFF. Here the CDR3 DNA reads TGTGCCAGCAGCCAAGGGGTTAGCGGGGGGGCAAGGGAGTTCTTC.

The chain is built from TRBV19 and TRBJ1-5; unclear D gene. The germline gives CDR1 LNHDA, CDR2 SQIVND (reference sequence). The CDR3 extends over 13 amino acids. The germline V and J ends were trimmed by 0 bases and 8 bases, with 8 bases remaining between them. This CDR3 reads CASSIDASKPQHF. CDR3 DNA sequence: TGTGCCAGTAGTATAGACGCGAGTAAGCCCCAGCATTTT.

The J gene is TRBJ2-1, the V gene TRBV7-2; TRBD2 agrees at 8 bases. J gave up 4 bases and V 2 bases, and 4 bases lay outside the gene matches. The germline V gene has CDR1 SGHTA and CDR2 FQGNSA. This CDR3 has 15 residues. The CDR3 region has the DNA TGTGCCAGCAGCTTAACGGCTAGCGGGTACAATGAGCAGTTCTTC. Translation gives CASSLTASGYNEQFF.

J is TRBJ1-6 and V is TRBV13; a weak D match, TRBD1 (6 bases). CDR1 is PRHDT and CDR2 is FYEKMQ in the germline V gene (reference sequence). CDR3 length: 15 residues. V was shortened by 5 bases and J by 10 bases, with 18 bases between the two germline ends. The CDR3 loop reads CASSRLGARDSPLHF. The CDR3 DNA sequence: TGTGCCAGCAGCCGATTGGGGGCGAGGGACTCACCCCTCCACTTT.

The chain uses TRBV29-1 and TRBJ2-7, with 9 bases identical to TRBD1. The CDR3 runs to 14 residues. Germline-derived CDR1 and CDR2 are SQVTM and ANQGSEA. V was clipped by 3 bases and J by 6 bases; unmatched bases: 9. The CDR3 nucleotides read TGCAGCGTTGAGTGGGCCGGGACAGGGTCCGAGCAGTACTTC. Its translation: CSVEWAGTGSEQYF.

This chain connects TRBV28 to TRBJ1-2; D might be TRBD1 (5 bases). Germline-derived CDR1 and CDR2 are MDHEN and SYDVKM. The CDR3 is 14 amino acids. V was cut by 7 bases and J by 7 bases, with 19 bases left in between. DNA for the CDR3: TGTGCCAGCACTCTTTGGGGGGGAAGGAGTGGCTACACCTTC. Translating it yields CASTLWGGRSGYTF.

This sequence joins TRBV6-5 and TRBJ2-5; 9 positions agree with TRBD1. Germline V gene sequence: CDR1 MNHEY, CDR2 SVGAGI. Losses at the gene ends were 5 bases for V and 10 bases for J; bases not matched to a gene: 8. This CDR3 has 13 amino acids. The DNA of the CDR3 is TGTGCCAGCAGTCACCCCGGGACAGGGAACCAGTACTTC. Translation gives CASSHPGTGNQYF.

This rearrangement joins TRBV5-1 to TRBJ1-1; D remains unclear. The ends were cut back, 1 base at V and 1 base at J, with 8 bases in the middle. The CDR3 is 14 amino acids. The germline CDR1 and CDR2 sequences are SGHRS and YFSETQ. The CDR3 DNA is TGCGCCAGCAGCTTGAGAGCAGGGAACACTGAAGCTTTCTTT. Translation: CASSLRAGNTEAFF. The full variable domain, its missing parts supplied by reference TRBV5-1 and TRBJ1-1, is KAGVTQTPRYLIKTRGQQVTLSCSPISGHRSVSWYQQTPGQGLQFLFEYFSETQRNKGNFPGRFSGRQFSNSRSEMNVSTLELGDSALYLCASSLRAGNTEAFFGQGTRLTVV.

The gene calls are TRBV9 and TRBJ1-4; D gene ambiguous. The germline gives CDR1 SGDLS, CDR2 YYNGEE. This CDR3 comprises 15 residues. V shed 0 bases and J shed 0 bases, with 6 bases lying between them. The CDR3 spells CASSVGAATNEKLFF. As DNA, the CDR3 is TGTGCCAGCAGCGTAGGGGCAGCAACTAATGAAAAACTGTTTTTT.

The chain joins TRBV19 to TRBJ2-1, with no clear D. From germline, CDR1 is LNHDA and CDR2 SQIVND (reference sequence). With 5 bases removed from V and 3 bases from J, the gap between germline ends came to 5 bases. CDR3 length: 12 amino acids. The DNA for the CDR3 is TGTGCCAGTAGTGAGATCTACAATGAGCAGTTCTTC. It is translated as CASSEIYNEQFF.

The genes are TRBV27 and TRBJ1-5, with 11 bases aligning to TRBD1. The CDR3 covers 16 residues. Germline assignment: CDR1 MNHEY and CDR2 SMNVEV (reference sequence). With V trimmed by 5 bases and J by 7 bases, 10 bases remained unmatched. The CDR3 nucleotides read TGTGCCAGCAGTCGGACAGGGGGCAGGTTAGGGCAGCCCCAGCATTTT. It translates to CASSRTGGRLGQPQHF.

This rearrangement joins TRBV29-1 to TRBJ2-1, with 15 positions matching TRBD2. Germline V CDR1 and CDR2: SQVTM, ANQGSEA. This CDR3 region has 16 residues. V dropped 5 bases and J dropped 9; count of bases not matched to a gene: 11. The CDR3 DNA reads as TGCAGCGTTAGCCCCGGACTAGCGGGAGGGCCCGGTGAGCAGTTCTTC. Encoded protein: CSVSPGLAGGPGEQFF.

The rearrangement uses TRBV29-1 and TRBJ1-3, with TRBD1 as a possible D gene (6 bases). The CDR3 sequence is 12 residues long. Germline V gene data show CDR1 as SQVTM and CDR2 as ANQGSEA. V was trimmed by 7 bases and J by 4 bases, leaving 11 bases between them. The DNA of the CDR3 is TGCAGCGCTGGACAGATAGGAAACACCATATATTTT. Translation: CSAGQIGNTIYF.

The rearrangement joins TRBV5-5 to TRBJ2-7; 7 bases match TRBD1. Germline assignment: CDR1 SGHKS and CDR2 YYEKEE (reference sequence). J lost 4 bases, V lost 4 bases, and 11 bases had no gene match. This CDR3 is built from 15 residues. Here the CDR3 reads CASSPRQGAGYEQYF. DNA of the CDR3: TGTGCCAGCAGCCCGCGACAGGGAGCAGGGTACGAGCAGTACTTC.